A single sample gave rise to the 18 T cell receptor beta chains below, sequenced in a study of T cells in Graves' hyperthyroidism and ophthalmopathy. From RNA transcripts, TCR beta CDR3 regions were amplified. Researchers ran a first-round RT-PCR on the TCR CDR3 using the HTBI primer set. MiXCR, applied by TCRdb to the multiplex PCR reads, yields one record per CDR3 protein. Of some 380,000 distinct CDR3 sequences listed, approximately 13% were seen once; the top ten hold less than 25%. What was sequenced was blood. Receptors originate from a man aged 30 to 39 with Graves' hyperthyroidism that later progressed to Graves' ophthalmopathy.

This clonotype was observed at least ten times. The chain recombines TRBV6-1 with TRBJ2-7; 8 bases agree with TRBD2. After removal of 6 bases from V and 7 bases from J, the junction contained 8 bases not matched to a gene. This CDR3 comprises 13 residues. In germline, CDR1 is MNHNS, CDR2 SASEGT. CDR3 in DNA: TGTGCCAGCAGCCCCGGGGGGGCGCGTGAGCAGTACTTC. Translation gives CASSPGGAREQYF.

This clonotype was counted between two and nine times. The chain employs TRBV11-3 and TRBJ2-2, with 13 nucleotides matching TRBD2. V gave up 0 bases and J gave up 3 bases; unmatched junction bases: 1. The CDR3 sequence is 17 residues long. Germline V gene lookup returns CDR1 SGHNT and CDR2 YENEEA. The DNA for the CDR3 is TGTGCCAGCAGCTTAGAGGGACTAGCGGGGTACACCGGGGAGCTGTTTTTT. Translation gives CASSLEGLAGYTGELFF.

This clonotype was seen a handful of times. The rearrangement uses TRBV20-1 and TRBJ2-7; possibly TRBD1 for D (6 bases). This CDR3 comprises 13 residues. V was clipped by 6 bases and J by 7 bases, with 19 bases between them. Germline V gives CDR1 DFQATT, CDR2 SNEGSKA (reference sequence). In nucleotides, the CDR3 is TGCAGTGCCCCAGGCACCGGGACAACTGAGCAGTACTTC. Its translation: CSAPGTGTTEQYF.

The chain links TRBV30 to TRBJ2-3, with 7 bases matching TRBD2. V shed 0 bases, J shed 4 bases, and the junction held 10 bases outside the gene matches. Looked up from germline, CDR1 is GTSNPN and CDR2 is SVGIG (reference sequence). The CDR3 has 16 residues. Here the CDR3 DNA reads TGTGCCTGGAGTGTACCCGGGAGGCGGGGATCAGATACGCAGTATTTT. Protein sequence: CAWSVPGRRGSDTQYF.

This clonotype was observed many times. This rearrangement joins TRBV6-1 to TRBJ1-3; 7 bases line up with TRBD1. V was clipped by 4 bases and J by 2 bases; unmatched bases: 5. The CDR3 totals 15 residues. Germline V gives CDR1 MNHNS, CDR2 SASEGT. CDR3 DNA: TGTGCCAGCAGTGCTACAGGGGCTACTGGAAACACCATATATTTT. It yields the protein CASSATGATGNTIYF.

This clonotype was seen repeatedly, ten times or more. The gene calls are TRBV9 and TRBJ1-1; D is ambiguous. The CDR3 loop spans 15 amino acids. Germline V gives CDR1 SGDLS, CDR2 YYNGEE. V gave up 4 bases and J gave up 1 base, with 14 bases separating them. The CDR3 reads CASSPVGRTNTEAFF. In DNA form, the CDR3 reads TGTGCCAGCAGCCCCGTAGGGCGGACGAACACTGAAGCTTTCTTT.

This clonotype was seen ten or more times. CDR3 sequence: CASSSGVWGPDTQYF. In DNA form, the CDR3 reads TGTGCCAGCAGTTCTGGGGTGTGGGGACCAGATACGCAGTATTTT. The chain links TRBV6-1 to TRBJ2-3; D assignment may be TRBD1 or TRBD2 (5 bases each). In germline, CDR1 is MNHNS, CDR2 SASEGT. The V end was cut by 5 bases, the J end by 4 bases, with 16 bases between. The CDR3 contains 15 residues.

A remark on this clonotype: A read error is possible here, since a much larger clone lies one base away. V usage is TRBV20-1 and J usage is TRBJ2-7, with 9 bases fitting TRBD1. Germline values: CDR1 DFQATT, CDR2 SNEGSKA (reference sequence). The CDR3 has 15 residues. The CDR3 bases are TGCAGTGCTAGTCTCGGGACAGGGATCTCCTACGAGCAGTGCTTC. This codes for CSASLGTGISYEQCF.

This clonotype was observed a few times. The chain joins TRBV15 to TRBJ2-1; the D gene could be TRBD1 or TRBD2 (5 bases each). The ends were cut back, 0 bases at V and 8 bases at J, with 20 bases in the middle. From germline, CDR1 is LNHNV and CDR2 YYDKDF (reference sequence). This CDR3 has 17 amino acids. In DNA, the CDR3 is TGTGCCACCAGCAGAGATACGGGACCCCCATTTGTCCATGAGCAGTTCTTC. As protein: CATSRDTGPPFVHEQFF.

This clonotype was seen repeatedly, ten times or more. This rearrangement joins TRBV7-3 to TRBJ2-7, with no clear D. The CDR3 sequence is 14 residues long. Trimming cost V 1 base and J 2 bases, with 9 bases left between them. The germline V gene has CDR1 SGHTA and CDR2 FQGTGA. CDR3 DNA sequence: TGTGCCAGCAGCTTAAAGCCAGATCCCTACGAGCAGTACTTC. It specifies CASSLKPDPYEQYF.

CDR3 protein: CASSPTDYEQYF. In DNA, the CDR3 is TGCGCCAGCAGCCCGACAGACTACGAGCAGTACTTC. The V and J genes are TRBV5-1 and TRBJ2-7, with a weak D call TRBD1 (5 bases). Germline values: CDR1 SGHRS, CDR2 YFSETQ. Between the trimmed V and J ends, which lost 4 bases and 3 bases, there was a span of 8 bases. This CDR3 is built from 12 residues.

This clonotype was picked up many times. This chain uses TRBV3-1 with TRBJ1-1, with D perhaps TRBD1 (6 bases). This CDR3 has 15 residues. The germline V and J ends were trimmed by 3 bases and 1 base, with 12 bases remaining between them. Germline V gene data show CDR1 as LGHDT and CDR2 as YNNKEL (reference sequence). As DNA, the CDR3 is TGTGCCAGCAGCCATGCACCCAGGGGGAACACTGAAGCTTTCTTT. Residues: CASSHAPRGNTEAFF.

This chain links TRBV3-1 with TRBJ2-5; D remains unclear. The CDR3 has 17 amino acids. Trimming removed 0 bases from V and 1 base from J, with 15 bases in between. From germline, CDR1 is LGHDT and CDR2 YNNKEL (reference sequence). CDR3 coding DNA: TGTGCCAGCAGCCAAGATTGGTGGGCTACCTCCCAAGAGACCCAGTACTTC. It yields the protein CASSQDWWATSQETQYF.

This clonotype was counted ten times or more. V is TRBV29-1 and J is TRBJ2-2; tentative D call: TRBD1 (6 bases). This CDR3 has 12 amino acids. CDR1 is SQVTM and CDR2 is ANQGSEA in the germline V gene. V lost 4 bases to trimming and J lost 5 bases, with 8 bases between them. The CDR3 DNA reads as TGCAGCGTTGGGGACAAGACCGGGGAGCTGTTTTTT. Protein: CSVGDKTGELFF.

A few counts support this clonotype. No conserved phenylalanine or tryptophan is present at the end of the CDR3, so a read error is the likely explanation. It is unclear where the CDR3 begins or ends on the DNA, so no DNA is shown, and the CDR3 is as TCRdb lists it. The chain couples TRBV5-1 to TRBJ1-2; the DNA was not used to check the table's D call, TRBD1. The V gene's germline CDR1 is SGHRS and CDR2 YFSETQ. Both ends counted, the CDR3 spans 15 residues. CDR3 sequence reads: CASSPGQGGDYGYTV.

This clonotype was detected many times. One junction end disagrees with the germline gene, perhaps due to a read error. V and J are TRBV28 and TRBJ1-1; TRBD1 might be the D (6 bases). Germline-derived CDR1 and CDR2 are MDHEN and SYDVKM. The CDR3 sequence is 16 residues long. CDR3 in DNA: TGTGCCAGCAGCTTATCCGGACAGCTCATGAACACTGAAGCTTTCTTT. This encodes CASSLSGQLMNTEAFF. Variable domain in full (rest from reference TRBV28 and TRBJ1-1): DVKVTQSSRYLVKRTGEKVFLECVQDMDHENMFWYRQDPGLGLRLIYFSYDVKMKEKGDIPEGYSVSREKKERFSLILESASTNQTSMYLCASSLSGQLMNTEAFFGQGTRLTVV.

This chain connects TRBV12-3 or TRBV12-4 to TRBJ1-3; 7 nucleotides agree with TRBD1. This CDR3 has 11 residues. The V gene end was trimmed by 6 bases and the J gene end by 8 bases; junction bases not matched to a gene: 1. The CDR3 loop is CASSQGDTIYF. CDR3 nucleotide sequence: TGTGCCAGCAGCCAGGGGGACACCATATATTTT.

This clonotype was recorded at least ten times. The chain links TRBV4-2 to TRBJ1-5; 8 positions match TRBD1. V was clipped by 1 base and J by 0 bases; unmatched bases: 8. Germline assignment: CDR1 LGHNA and CDR2 YNFKEQ. This CDR3 is built from 18 residues. The CDR3 DNA reads as TGTGCCAGCAGCCAAGGGGCCGCAGGGGGCATTAGCAATCAGCCCCAGCATTTT. Its protein is CASSQGAAGGISNQPQHF.